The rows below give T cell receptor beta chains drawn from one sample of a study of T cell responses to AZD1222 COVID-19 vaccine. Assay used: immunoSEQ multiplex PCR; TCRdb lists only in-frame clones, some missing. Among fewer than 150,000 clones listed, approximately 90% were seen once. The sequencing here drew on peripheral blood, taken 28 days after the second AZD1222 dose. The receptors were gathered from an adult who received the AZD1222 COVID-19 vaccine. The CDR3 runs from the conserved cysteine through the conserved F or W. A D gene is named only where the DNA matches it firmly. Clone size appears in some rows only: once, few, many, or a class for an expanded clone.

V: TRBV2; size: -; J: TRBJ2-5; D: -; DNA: TGTGCCAGCAGTACGGGTCTCTCCCAGTACTTC; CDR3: CASSTGLSQYF
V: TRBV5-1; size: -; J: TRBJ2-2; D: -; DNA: TGCGCCAGCAGCCTGAACCCCCCAGGGGCCGGGGAGCTGTTTTTT; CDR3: CASSLNPPGAGELFF
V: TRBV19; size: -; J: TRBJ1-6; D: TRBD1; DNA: TGTGCCAGTAGTGTTGGGACAGGGAGAAATTCACCCCTCCACTTT; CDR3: CASSVGTGRNSPLHF
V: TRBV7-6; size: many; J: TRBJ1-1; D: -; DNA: TGTGCCAGCAGCTCAAGAGGGATGGGGAACACTGAAGCTTTCTTT; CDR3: CASSSRGMGNTEAFF
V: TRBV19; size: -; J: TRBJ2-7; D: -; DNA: TGTGCCAGTAGTATGGCGTTCTCGAGGACCTACGAGCAGTACTTC; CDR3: CASSMAFSRTYEQYF
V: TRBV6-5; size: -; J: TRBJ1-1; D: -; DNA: TGTGCCAGCAGTTCGGTCATGAACACTGAAGCTTTCTTT; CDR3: CASSSVMNTEAFF
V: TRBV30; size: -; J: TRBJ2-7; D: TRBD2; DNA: TGTGCCTGGAGTTTCGGGGGGAGTAGATCCTACGAGCAGTACTTC; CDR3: CAWSFGGSRSYEQYF
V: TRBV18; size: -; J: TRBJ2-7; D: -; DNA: TGTGCCAGCTCATCAACCGGGACCGTCTCCTACGAGCAGTACTTC; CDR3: CASSSTGTVSYEQYF
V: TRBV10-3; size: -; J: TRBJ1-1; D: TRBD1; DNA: TGTGCCATCAGTGAGTGGGCAGGGGGCGACTCCTGGGGAGCTTTCTTT; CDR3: CAISEWAGGDSWGAFF
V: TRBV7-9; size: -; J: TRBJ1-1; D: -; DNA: TGTGCCAGCAGCTTAGGAGTATGGGGCATGAACACTGAAGCTTTCTTT; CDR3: CASSLGVWGMNTEAFF
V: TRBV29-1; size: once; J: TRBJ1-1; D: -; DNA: TGCAGCGTTGTCTTTGGGGTCATGAACACTGAAGCTTTCTTT; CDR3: CSVVFGVMNTEAFF
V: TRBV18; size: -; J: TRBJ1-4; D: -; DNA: TGTGCCAGCTCTCCGGTGGGTTCGAGGGAGGAAAAACTGTTTTTT; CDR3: CASSPVGSREEKLFF
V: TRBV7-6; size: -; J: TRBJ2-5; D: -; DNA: TGTGCCAGCAGCCGGTTTGGGCCAGAGACCCAGTACTTC; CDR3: CASSRFGPETQYF
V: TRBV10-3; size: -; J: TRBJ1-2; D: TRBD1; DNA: TGTGCCATCAGTGAGGACAGGGTCTATGGCTACACCTTC; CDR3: CAISEDRVYGYTF
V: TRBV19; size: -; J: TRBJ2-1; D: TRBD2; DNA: TGTGCCAGTAGTAGGGGACTAGCACCCTCAAATGAGCAGTTCTTC; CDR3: CASSRGLAPSNEQFF
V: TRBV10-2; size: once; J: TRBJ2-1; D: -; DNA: TGCGCCAGCAGAAACATTGAACCCTACAATGAGCAGTTCTTC; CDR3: CASRNIEPYNEQFF
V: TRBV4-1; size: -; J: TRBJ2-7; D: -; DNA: TGCGCCAGCAGCCAAGTCCAGGGAAACTCCTACGAGCAGTACTTC; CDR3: CASSQVQGNSYEQYF
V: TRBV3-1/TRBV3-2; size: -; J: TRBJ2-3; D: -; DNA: TGTGCCAGCAGCCAAGAGGACTACCTCACAGATACGCAGTATTTT; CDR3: CASSQEDYLTDTQYF
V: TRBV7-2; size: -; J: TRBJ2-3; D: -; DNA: TGTGCCAGCAGCTCCACGATAAGCACAGATACGCAGTATTTT; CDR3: CASSSTISTDTQYF